This T cell receptor (beta chain) is from a study of cytomegalovirus exposure and HLA in healthy donors. Looking at the study overall: The approximately 100 million unique TCR beta sequences, from roughly 170 million T cells, were found by an earlier analysis. The study's findings and limits: The productive fraction for most TCR beta V segments was about 90% or about 30% in an earlier analysis.

The germline V gene has CDR1 KGHSH and CDR2 LQKENI. The CDR3 has 15 residues. J lost 4 bases, V lost 5 bases, and 6 bases had no gene match. Though probably carrying unrecorded immune exposures, donors were nominally healthy at sampling. This clone was observed a handful of times. Antigen: not known. The PCR ran on 60 Vbeta and 13 Jbeta primers. The method was immunoSEQ multiplex PCR; TCRdb's version includes in-frame clones alone and lacks a portion of them. The sample contains roughly 110,000 clones, around 77% of which appear only once. This receptor was identified in a woman aged 25 to 39 in good health and CMV-seropositive. J is TRBJ2-1 and V is TRBV18; 9 bases match TRBD1. The sequenced material came from PBMCs. The CDR3 loop is CASSTQGAGYNEQFF. The CDR3 coding sequence is TGTGCCAGCTCAACACAGGGGGCGGGGTACAATGAGCAGTTCTTC.